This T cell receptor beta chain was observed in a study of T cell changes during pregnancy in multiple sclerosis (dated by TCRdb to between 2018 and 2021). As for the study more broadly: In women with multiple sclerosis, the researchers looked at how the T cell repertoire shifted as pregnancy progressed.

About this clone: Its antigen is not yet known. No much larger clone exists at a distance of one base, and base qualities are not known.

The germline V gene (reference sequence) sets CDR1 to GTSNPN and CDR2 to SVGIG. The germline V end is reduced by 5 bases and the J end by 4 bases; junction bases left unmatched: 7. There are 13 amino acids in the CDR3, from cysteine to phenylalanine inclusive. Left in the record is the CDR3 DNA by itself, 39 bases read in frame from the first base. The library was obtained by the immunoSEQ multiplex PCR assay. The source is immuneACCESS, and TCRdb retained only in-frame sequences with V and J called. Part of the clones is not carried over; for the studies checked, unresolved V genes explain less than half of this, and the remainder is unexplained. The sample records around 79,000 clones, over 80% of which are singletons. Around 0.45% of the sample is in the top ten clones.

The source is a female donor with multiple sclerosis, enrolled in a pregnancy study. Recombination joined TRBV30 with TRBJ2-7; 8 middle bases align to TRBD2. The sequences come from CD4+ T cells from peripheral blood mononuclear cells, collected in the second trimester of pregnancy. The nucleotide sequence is TGTGCCTGGGGGGGGGCGGGAGGATACGAGCAGTACTTC. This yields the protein CAWGGAGGYEQYF.